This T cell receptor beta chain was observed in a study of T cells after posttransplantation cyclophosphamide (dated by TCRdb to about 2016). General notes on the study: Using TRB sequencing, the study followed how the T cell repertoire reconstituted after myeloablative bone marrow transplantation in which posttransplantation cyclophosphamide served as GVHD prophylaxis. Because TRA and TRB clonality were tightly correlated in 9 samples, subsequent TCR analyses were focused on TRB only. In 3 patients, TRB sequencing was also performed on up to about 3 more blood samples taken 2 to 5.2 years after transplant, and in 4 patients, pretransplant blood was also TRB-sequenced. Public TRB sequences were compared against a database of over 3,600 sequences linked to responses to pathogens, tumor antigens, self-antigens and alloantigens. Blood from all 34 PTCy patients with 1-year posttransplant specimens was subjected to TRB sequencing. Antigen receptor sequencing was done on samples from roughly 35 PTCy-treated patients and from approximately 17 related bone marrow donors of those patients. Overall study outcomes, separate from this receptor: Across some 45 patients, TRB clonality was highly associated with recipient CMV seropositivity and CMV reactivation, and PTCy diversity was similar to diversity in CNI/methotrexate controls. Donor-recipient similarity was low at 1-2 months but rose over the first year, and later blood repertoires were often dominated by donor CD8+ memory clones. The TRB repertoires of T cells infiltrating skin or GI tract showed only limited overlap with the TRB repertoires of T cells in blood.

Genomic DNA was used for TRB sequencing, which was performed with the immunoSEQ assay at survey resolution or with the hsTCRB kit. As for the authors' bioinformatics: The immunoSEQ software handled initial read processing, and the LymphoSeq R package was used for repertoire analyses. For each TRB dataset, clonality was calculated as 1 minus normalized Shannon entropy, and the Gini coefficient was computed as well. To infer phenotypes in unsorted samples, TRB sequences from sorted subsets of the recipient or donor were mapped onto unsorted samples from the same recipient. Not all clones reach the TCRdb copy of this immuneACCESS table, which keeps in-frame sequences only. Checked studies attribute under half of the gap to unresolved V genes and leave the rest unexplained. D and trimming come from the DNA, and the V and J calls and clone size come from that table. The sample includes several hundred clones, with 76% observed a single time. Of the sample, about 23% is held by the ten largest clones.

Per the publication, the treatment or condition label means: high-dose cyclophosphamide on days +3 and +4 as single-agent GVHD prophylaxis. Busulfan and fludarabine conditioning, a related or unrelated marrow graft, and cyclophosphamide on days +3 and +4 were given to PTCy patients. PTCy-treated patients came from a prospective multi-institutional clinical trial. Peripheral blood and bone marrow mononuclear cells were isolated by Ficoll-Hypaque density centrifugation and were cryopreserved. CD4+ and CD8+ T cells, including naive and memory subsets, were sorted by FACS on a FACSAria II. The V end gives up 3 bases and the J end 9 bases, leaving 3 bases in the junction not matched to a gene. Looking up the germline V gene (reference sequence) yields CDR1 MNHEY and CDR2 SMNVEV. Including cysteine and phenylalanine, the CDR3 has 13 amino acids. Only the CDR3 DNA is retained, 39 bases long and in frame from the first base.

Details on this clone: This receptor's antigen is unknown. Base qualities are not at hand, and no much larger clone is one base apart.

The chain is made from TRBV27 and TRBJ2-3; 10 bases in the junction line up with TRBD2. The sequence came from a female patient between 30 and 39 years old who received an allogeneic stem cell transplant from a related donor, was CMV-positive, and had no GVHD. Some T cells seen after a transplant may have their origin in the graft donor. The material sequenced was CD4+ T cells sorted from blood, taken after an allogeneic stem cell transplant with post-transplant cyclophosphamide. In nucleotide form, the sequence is TGTGCCAGCAGTTTCTTAGCGGGGGGCACGCAGTATTTT. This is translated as CASSFLAGGTQYF.